This T cell receptor beta chain was captured in a study of shared T cell receptors in the human thymus (dated by TCRdb to about 2021). At the level of the whole study: The study examined how self-reactive, shared T-cell receptor alpha chains are generated in the human thymus.

The library relied on the immunoSEQ multiplex PCR assay. The source is immuneACCESS, and TCRdb retained only in-frame sequences with V and J called. Part of the clones is not carried over; for the studies checked, unresolved V genes explain less than half of this, and the remainder is unexplained. The sample table shows about 540,000 clones, and approximately 80% are seen once. Around 0.012% of the sample rests with the top ten. V loses 4 bases at its end and J loses 5 bases; junction bases beyond the gene matches: 11. The CDR3 numbers 15 residues from cysteine through phenylalanine. Only the CDR3 DNA stays, 45 bases, in frame from base 1. Looking up the germline V gene yields CDR1 SGHDT and CDR2 YYEEEE. On this clone itself: This clone's antigen is unknown. No base quality values were provided; no much bigger clone lies one nucleotide off.

This sample also belongs to another study, concerning human thymus T cells. Per the second study: Immunologically healthy infants undergoing open corrective cardiac surgery for congenital heart defects in Finland were used as donors. Thymus tissue was obtained as surgical resects removed during corrective cardiac surgery. Both the thymic and the peripheral blood repertoires appeared to show biased V and J gene segment usage. The related research found that thymic TCR repertoires overlapped highly between unrelated individuals. The study used seven to nine infant thymus samples plus four related peripheral blood samples to characterize TCR alpha and beta repertoires. The infant donors were roughly 7 to 244 days old, and the cohort included five or six males and two females. Thymocytes were freed from the tissue by mechanical means and kept at -70 degrees C as pellets of roughly 9-30 million cells. A QIAsymphony instrument was used to extract genomic DNA from the frozen cell pellets. Using the immunoSEQ multiplex PCR assay, the TCRB and TCRAD loci were amplified from a standardized quantity of quality-controlled genomic DNA. The amplicons spanned the V(D)J region and were long enough to cover the CDR3 and allow V and J genes to be identified. Amplicon sequencing was performed on an Illumina platform through the commercial immunoSEQ service. Primer bias and sequencing errors were corrected as previously described, and TCRAD and TCRB definitions were based on the IMGT database. Repertoires were analysed with immunoSEQ Analyzer 3.0 and VDJTools, covering basic statistics, V/J segment usage, diversity estimates, rarefaction and pairwise overlap. Chao1, ChaoE, Efron-Thisted, Shannon and inverse Simpson indices were used to estimate diversity, which was also estimated on datasets down-sampled to the smallest sample. For repertoire overlap, CDR3 nucleotide sequence, V gene and J gene had to match strictly, and clustering was done by Jaccard-based multidimensional scaling. Thymus samples yielded on average around 800,000 unique TCRB clonotypes, compared with roughly 76,000 from blood samples.

Sequencing was performed on thymocytes. The source is a boy under three years old with a congenital heart defect. Donor details come from another sample of the same person, matched by shared clones. The sequence links TRBV5-6 to TRBJ2-5, with 7 junctional bases fitting TRBD1. The sequenced DNA: TGTGCCAGCAGCCCGCTGGCAGGGGGATGGGAGACCCAGTACTTC. The translation is CASSPLAGGWETQYF.